The source of this TCR beta chain is a study of T cells in localized non-small cell lung cancer. The study, taken as a whole, reports: Sequencing involved a lone tumor region, leaving heterogeneity possible. Longer survival (overall) was linked to higher T cell density in blood. Detection in adjacent lung was observed for a median roughly 57 of the top 100 tumor clones.

V was cut by 7 bases and J by 4 bases, with 19 bases left in between. This CDR3 spans 15 amino acids. Germline-derived CDR1 and CDR2 are GTSNPN and SVGIG (reference sequence). This clone was counted a few times. The antigen is undetermined. Repertoires were generated with immunoSEQ multiplex PCR, while TCRdb's copy carries only in-frame clones and drops some. The table has about 1,300 clones, over 20% seen once; the top ten hold approximately 15%. The rearrangement joins TRBV30 to TRBJ2-2, with D perhaps matching TRBD1 (6 bases). The clonotype was recovered from a male donor at least 60 years old with stage III squamous cell lung carcinoma. This specimen consisted of normal lung tissue next to the tumor, obtained before any cancer treatment. The CDR3 DNA sequence: TGTGCCTCCACACCCACAGGGTTCTTCACCGGGGAGCTGTTTTTT. It encodes CASTPTGFFTGELFF.